Sequencing of this T cell receptor beta chain was carried out in a study of T cell responses to AZD1222 COVID-19 vaccine. Germline CDR1 is SEHNR and CDR2 is FQNEAQ (reference sequence). The V gene end was trimmed by 5 bases and the J gene end by 2 bases; junction bases not matched to a gene: 4. CDR3 length equals 16 residues. Sequenced by immunoSEQ multiplex PCR; TCRdb stores in-frame clones only, minus some. The sample shows 140,000 to 150,000 clones, approximately 85% of them seen only once. The J gene is TRBJ2-3, the V gene TRBV7-9; 13 positions match TRBD2. Sequencing used peripheral blood, obtained on day 0 of AZD1222 vaccination. The TCR was taken from an adult in good health. The CDR3 sequence: CASSTGLAGTTDTQYF. The CDR3 DNA reads TGTGCCAGCAGCACGGGACTAGCGGGAACCACAGATACGCAGTATTTT. Drawing the rest from reference TRBV7-9 and TRBJ2-3, the complete variable domain is DTGVSQNPRHKITKRGQNVTFRCDPISEHNRLYWYRQTLGQGPEFLTYFQNEAQLEKSRLLSDRFSAERPKGSFSTLEIQRTEQGDSAMYLCASSTGLAGTTDTQYFGPGTRLTVL.